The 10 T cell receptor beta chains below were found in one sample sequenced in a study of T-cell reconstitution after alpha-beta-depleted transplantation in children. The library targeted TCRbeta and was prepared with unique molecular identifiers. TCRdb passed the PCR reads through MiXCR, listing each CDR3 protein once. The sample holds 140,000 or so distinct CDR3 sequences; 8% to 10% are singletons and the top ten take about a sixth. Source: PBMCs, mostly from graft donor cells, taken 180 days after TCRalphabeta/CD19-depleted stem cell transplant. These TCRs come from a female patient under 10 years old who had a stem cell transplant for congenital amegakaryocytic thrombocytopenia, so the T cells may come from the graft donor.

J is TRBJ2-1 and V is TRBV20-1; 12 bases are shared with TRBD2. Germline V gives CDR1 DFQATT, CDR2 SNEGSKA (reference sequence). The CDR3 contains 16 residues. V shed 6 bases, J shed 8 bases, and the junction held 14 bases outside the gene matches. CDR3 region: CSAQPLAGGPRDEQFF. In DNA form, the CDR3 reads TGCAGTGCCCAACCTCTAGCGGGAGGGCCTCGGGATGAGCAGTTCTTC.

This clonotype was found a few times. The rearrangement joins TRBV4-1 to TRBJ2-7; D may be TRBD1 or TRBD2 (5 bases each). CDR3 length: 13 residues. The ends were cut back, 5 bases at V and 4 bases at J, with 12 bases in the middle. CDR1 is MGHRA and CDR2 is YSYEKL in the germline V gene. CDR3 protein: CASSEGRAYEQYF. In DNA form, the CDR3 reads TGCGCCAGCAGCGAGGGACGTGCGTACGAGCAGTACTTC.

This clonotype was recorded only once. A single base separates this from a much larger clone, so it may be a read error. V is TRBV6-1 and J is TRBJ2-5, with a tentative D call TRBD2 (5 bases). Germline-derived CDR1 and CDR2 are MNHNS and SASEGT. The CDR3 is 14 amino acids. Written as DNA, the CDR3 is TGTTCCAGCAGTGAGGGTACTTCCCACGAGACCCAGTACTTC. Its protein is CSSSEGTSHETQYF.

The sample holds many counts of this clonotype. The chain carries TRBV27 and TRBJ2-3, with 9 bases lining up with TRBD2. The J segment lost 6 bases and the V segment lost 7 bases, leaving 8 bases of the junction unmatched. The germline gives CDR1 MNHEY, CDR2 SMNVEV (reference sequence). The CDR3 is 14 residues long. The CDR3 nucleotides read TGTGCCAGCAACCCGGGACTAGCAATCGATACGCAGTATTTT. It yields the protein CASNPGLAIDTQYF.

This clonotype was recorded at least ten times. The chain recombines TRBV7-2 with TRBJ2-1, with 7 bases fitting TRBD2. Trimming cost V 8 bases and J 8 bases; bases outside gene matches: 9. CDR1 is SGHTA and CDR2 is FQGNSA in the germline V gene. The CDR3 consists of 13 residues. CDR3 loop: CASGWTSRHEQFF. CDR3 nucleotides: TGTGCCAGCGGATGGACTAGTCGCCATGAGCAGTTCTTC.

This chain connects TRBV10-3 to TRBJ1-2; D might be TRBD1 (6 bases). This CDR3 is built from 13 residues. Germline lookup yields CDR1 ENHRY and CDR2 SYGVKD. Trimming shortened V by 2 bases and J by 5 bases, and 9 bases separated the two germline ends. This CDR3 reads CAISEPGAYGYTF. CDR3 coding DNA: TGTGCCATCAGTGAGCCGGGGGCTTATGGCTACACCTTC.

This clonotype was observed many times. This chain joins TRBV5-1 and TRBJ2-2; unclear D gene. CDR3 length: 14 amino acids. Germline V CDR1 and CDR2: SGHRS, YFSETQ. V was pared by 6 bases and J by 1 base, with 10 bases between. The CDR3 DNA reads TGCGCCAGCAACGAGAGGTGGAACACCGGGGAGCTGTTTTTT. Translation gives CASNERWNTGELFF.

This clonotype has a count of ten or more. The V gene is TRBV5-1, the J gene TRBJ2-6; TRBD1 agrees at 7 bases. This CDR3 has 17 amino acids. J lost 0 bases, V lost 4 bases, and 7 bases had no gene match. Germline V gene lookup returns CDR1 SGHRS and CDR2 YFSETQ. The CDR3: CASSTLTGNSGANVLTF. The DNA of the CDR3 is TGCGCCAGCAGCACCCTGACAGGGAACTCTGGGGCCAACGTCCTGACTTTC.

The sample holds one count of this clonotype. This may stem from a read error, because a much larger clone lies one nucleotide away. This CDR3 is CASSNRDRFNKPQHF. The CDR3 DNA follows: TGTGCCAGCAGTAATCGGGACAGGTTTAATAAGCCCCAGCATTTT. The V and J genes are TRBV6-1 and TRBJ1-5; TRBD1 agrees at 8 bases. Trimming removed 5 bases from V and 8 bases from J; junction bases left unmatched: 11. The CDR3 runs to 15 residues. The germline V gene has CDR1 MNHNS and CDR2 SASEGT.

This clonotype was seen a handful of times. The chain carries TRBV5-4 and TRBJ2-4; no clear D. Per germline, CDR1 SGHNT and CDR2 YYREEE (reference sequence). V was trimmed by 4 bases and J by 11 bases, leaving 22 bases between them. The CDR3 is 15 amino acids. CDR3 sequence reads: CASSPYGMAFPLQYF. Here the CDR3 DNA reads TGTGCCAGCAGCCCGTATGGTATGGCTTTTCCCCTTCAGTACTTC.